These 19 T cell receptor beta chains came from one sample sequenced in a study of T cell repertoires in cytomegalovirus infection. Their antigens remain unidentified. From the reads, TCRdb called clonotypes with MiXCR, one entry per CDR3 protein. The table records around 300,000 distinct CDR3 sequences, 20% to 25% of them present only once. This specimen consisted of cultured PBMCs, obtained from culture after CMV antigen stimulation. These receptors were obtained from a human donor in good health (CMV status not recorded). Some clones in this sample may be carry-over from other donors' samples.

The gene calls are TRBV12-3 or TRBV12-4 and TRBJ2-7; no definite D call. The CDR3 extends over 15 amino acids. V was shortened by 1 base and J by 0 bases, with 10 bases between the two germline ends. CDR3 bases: TGTGCCAGCAGTTTAGGTAGAGGTAGCTCCTACGAGCAGTACTTC. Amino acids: CASSLGRGSSYEQYF.

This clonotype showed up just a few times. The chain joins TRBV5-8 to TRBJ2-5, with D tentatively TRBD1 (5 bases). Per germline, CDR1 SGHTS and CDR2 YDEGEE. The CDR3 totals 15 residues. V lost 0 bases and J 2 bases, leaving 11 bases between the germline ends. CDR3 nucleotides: TGTGCCAGCAGCTTGGGGCAGGGTTTGCAAGAGACCCAGTACTTC. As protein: CASSLGQGLQETQYF.

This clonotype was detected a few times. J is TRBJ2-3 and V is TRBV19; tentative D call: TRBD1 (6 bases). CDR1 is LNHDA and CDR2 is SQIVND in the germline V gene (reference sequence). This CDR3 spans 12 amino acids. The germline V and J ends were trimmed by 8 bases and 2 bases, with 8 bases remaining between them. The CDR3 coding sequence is TGTGCCAGTGGGGGCTACACAGATACGCAGTATTTT. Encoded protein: CASGGYTDTQYF.

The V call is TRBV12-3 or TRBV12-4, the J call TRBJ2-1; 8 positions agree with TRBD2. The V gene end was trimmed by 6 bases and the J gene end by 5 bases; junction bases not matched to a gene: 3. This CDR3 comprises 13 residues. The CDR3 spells CASSTSGNNEQFF. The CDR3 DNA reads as TGTGCCAGCAGCACTAGCGGAAACAATGAGCAGTTCTTC.

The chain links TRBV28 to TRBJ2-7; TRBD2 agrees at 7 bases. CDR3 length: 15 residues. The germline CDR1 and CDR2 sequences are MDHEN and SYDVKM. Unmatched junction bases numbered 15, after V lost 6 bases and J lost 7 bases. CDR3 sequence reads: CASSLPSAGVKEQYF. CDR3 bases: TGTGCCAGCAGCCTGCCGTCGGCGGGAGTTAAGGAGCAGTACTTC.

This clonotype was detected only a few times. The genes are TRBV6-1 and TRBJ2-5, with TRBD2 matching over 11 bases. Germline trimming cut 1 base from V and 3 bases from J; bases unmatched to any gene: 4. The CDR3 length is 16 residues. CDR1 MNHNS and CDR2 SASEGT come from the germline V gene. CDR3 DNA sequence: TGTGCCAGCAGTGAAGGACCTAGCGGGAGGAAAGAGACCCAGTACTTC. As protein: CASSEGPSGRKETQYF.

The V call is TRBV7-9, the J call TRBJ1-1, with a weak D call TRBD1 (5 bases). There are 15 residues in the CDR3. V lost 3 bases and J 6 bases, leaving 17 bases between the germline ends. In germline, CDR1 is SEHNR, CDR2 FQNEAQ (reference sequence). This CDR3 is CASSLGRAQGAEAFF. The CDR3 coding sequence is TGTGCCAGCAGCTTGGGGCGGGCCCAGGGCGCTGAAGCTTTCTTT.

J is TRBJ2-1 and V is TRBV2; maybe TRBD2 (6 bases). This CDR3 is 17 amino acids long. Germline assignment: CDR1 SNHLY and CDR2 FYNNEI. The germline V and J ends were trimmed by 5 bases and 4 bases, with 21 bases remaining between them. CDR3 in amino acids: CASSWQGYSGTYNEQFF. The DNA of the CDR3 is TGTGCCAGCAGTTGGCAAGGGTATAGCGGTACATACAATGAGCAGTTCTTC.

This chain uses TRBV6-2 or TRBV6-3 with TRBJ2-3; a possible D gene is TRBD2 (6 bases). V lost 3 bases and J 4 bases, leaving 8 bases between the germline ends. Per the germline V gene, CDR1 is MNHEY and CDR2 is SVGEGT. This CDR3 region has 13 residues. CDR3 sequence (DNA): TGTGCCAGCAGTTATCCGGGGGCAGATACGCAGTATTTT. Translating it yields CASSYPGADTQYF.

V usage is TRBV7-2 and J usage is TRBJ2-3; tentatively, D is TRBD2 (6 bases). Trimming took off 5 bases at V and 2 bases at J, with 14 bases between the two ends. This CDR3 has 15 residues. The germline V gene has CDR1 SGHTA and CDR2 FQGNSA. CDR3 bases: TGTGCCAGCAGCCCCGTCGGGGGTACCACAGATACGCAGTATTTT. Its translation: CASSPVGGTTDTQYF. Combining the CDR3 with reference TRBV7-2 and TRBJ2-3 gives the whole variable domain GAGVSQSPSNKVTEKGKDVELRCDPISGHTALYWYRQSLGQGLEFLIYFQGNSAPDKSGLPSDRFSAERTGGSVSTLTIQRTQQEDSAVYLCASSPVGGTTDTQYFGPGTRLTVL.

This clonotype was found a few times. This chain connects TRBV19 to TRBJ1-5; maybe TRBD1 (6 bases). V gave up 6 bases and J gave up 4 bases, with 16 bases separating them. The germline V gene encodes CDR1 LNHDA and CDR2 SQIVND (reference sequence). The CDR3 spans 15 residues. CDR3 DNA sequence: TGTGCCAGTAGCTGGGGGCAGGGGAGAAATCAGCCCCAGCATTTT. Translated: CASSWGQGRNQPQHF. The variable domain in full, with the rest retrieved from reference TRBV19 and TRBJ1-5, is DGGITQSPKYLFRKEGQNVTLSCEQNLNHDAMYWYRQDPGQGLRLIYYSQIVNDFQKGDIAEGYSVSREKKESFPLTVTSAQKNPTAFYLCASSWGQGRNQPQHFGDGTRLSIL.

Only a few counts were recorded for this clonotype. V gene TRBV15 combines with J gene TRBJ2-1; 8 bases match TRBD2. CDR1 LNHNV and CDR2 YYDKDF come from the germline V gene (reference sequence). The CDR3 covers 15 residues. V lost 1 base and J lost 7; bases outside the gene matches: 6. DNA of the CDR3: TGTGCCACCAGCAGAGCCAGCGGGAGTTGGAATGAGCAGTTCTTC. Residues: CATSRASGSWNEQFF.

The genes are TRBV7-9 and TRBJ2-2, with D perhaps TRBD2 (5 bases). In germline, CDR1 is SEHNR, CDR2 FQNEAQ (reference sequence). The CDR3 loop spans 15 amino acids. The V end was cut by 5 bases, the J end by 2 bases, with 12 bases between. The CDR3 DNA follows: TGTGCCAGCAGCCACGGACTGAGAAACACCGGGGAGCTGTTTTTT. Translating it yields CASSHGLRNTGELFF.

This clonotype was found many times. The CDR3 coding sequence is TGTGCCAGTAGTATAGCCCAGATGCCCAATAGCAATCAGCCCCAGCATTTT. This codes for CASSIAQMPNSNQPQHF. The rearrangement uses TRBV19 and TRBJ1-5; D remains ambiguous. CDR1 is LNHDA and CDR2 is SQIVND in the germline V gene (reference sequence). The CDR3 totals 17 residues. V was pared by 1 base and J by 0 bases, with 13 bases between.

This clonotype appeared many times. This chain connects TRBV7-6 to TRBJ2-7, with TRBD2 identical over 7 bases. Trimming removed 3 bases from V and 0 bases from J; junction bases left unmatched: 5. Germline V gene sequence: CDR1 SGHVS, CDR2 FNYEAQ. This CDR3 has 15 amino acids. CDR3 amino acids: CASSFREDVSYEQYV. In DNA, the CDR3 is TGTGCCAGCAGCTTTCGGGAGGATGTCTCCTACGAGCAGTACGTC.

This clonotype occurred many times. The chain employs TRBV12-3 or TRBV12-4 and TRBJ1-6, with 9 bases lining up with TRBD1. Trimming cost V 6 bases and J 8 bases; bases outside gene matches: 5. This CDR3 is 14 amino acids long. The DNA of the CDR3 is TGTGCCAGCAGATCTACAGGGGGCGATTCACCCCTCCACTTT. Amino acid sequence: CASRSTGGDSPLHF.

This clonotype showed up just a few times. The DNA for the CDR3 is TGTGCCAGCAGTTATCAAGGGGGCGCAACTGAAGCTTTCTTT. Protein product: CASSYQGGATEAFF. This chain links TRBV6-2 or TRBV6-3 with TRBJ1-1; 7 nucleotides line up with TRBD1. Trimming removed 3 bases from V and 5 bases from J; junction bases left unmatched: 6. CDR3 length: 14 amino acids. Per germline, CDR1 MNHEY and CDR2 SVGEGT.

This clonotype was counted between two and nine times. The CDR3 here is CASRDMGPLETQYF. The CDR3 DNA sequence: TGTGCCAGCAGGGACATGGGACCTCTGGAGACCCAGTACTTC. The rearrangement uses TRBV6-2 or TRBV6-3 and TRBJ2-5, with D perhaps TRBD1 or TRBD2 (5 bases each). Trimming shortened V by 6 bases and J by 5 bases, and 16 bases separated the two germline ends. The CDR3 is 14 amino acids. From germline, CDR1 is MNHEY and CDR2 SVGEGT.

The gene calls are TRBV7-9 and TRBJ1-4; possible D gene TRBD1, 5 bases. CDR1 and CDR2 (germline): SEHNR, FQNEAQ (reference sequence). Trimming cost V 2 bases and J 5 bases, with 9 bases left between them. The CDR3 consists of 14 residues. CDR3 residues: CASSLSGYNEKLFF. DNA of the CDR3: TGTGCCAGCAGCTTATCAGGGTACAATGAAAAACTGTTTTTT.